Listed below are T cell receptor beta chains from one sample, sequenced in a study of T cell repertoires in cytomegalovirus infection. The antigens of these receptors remain unknown. TCRdb recomputed calls from the reads with MiXCR, one row per CDR3 protein. The repertoire includes 700,000 to 900,000 distinct CDR3 sequences, around 29% of them detected once, and around 13% sits in the top ten. The material sequenced was cultured CD8+ T cells from PBMCs, taken from culture after CMV antigen stimulation. These receptors originate from a human donor in good health (CMV status not recorded). Some clones in this sample may be carry-over from other donors' samples. Each CDR3 is given with its conserved first and last residue. Fields, in order: CDR3 length, clone size, V gene, D gene, J gene, CDR3 DNA, CDR3 protein. D genes are given only for firm matches. Expanded clones get a size class; other rows say once, few or many, or leave the size out.

cdr3_length: 15
clone_size: many
v_call: TRBV7-2
d_call: TRBD1
j_call: TRBJ2-1
cdr3_nt: TGTGCCAGCAGCTTAGCGGGGACAGACTACAATGAGCAGTTCTTC
cdr3_aa: CASSLAGTDYNEQFF

cdr3_length: 15
clone_size: few
v_call: TRBV2
d_call: TRBD1
j_call: TRBJ1-1
cdr3_nt: TGTGCCAGTGCTGAGGCGGGACAGGGGATCCCTGAAGCTTTCTTT
cdr3_aa: CASAEAGQGIPEAFF

cdr3_length: 11
clone_size: .
v_call: TRBV7-2
d_call: .
j_call: TRBJ1-1
cdr3_nt: TGTGCCAGCAGCTTAGTCGGGGAAGCTTTCTTT
cdr3_aa: CASSLVGEAFF

cdr3_length: 12
clone_size: .
v_call: TRBV27
d_call: .
j_call: TRBJ2-3
cdr3_nt: TGTGCCAGCTGGGAATCCGCAGATACGCAGTATTTT
cdr3_aa: CASWESADTQYF

cdr3_length: 14
clone_size: many
v_call: TRBV7-9
d_call: .
j_call: TRBJ2-2
cdr3_nt: TGTGCCAGCAGCGCGCCTCAGGGGTCCGGGGAGCTGTTTTTT
cdr3_aa: CASSAPQGSGELFF

cdr3_length: 16
clone_size: .
v_call: TRBV5-6
d_call: .
j_call: TRBJ1-1
cdr3_nt: TGTGCCAGCAGCCCACTCCCGGTAACGGCCCCGGCTGAAGCTTTCTTT
cdr3_aa: CASSPLPVTAPAEAFF

cdr3_length: 13
clone_size: .
v_call: TRBV29-1
d_call: .
j_call: TRBJ1-2
cdr3_nt: TGCAGCGTTCCCCCGGGGGTTGGTTATGGCTACACCTTC
cdr3_aa: CSVPPGVGYGYTF

cdr3_length: 14
clone_size: .
v_call: TRBV7-6
d_call: .
j_call: TRBJ2-1
cdr3_nt: TGTGCCAGCAGCTTTCAGGGAGGTCCCCATGAGCAGTTCTTC
cdr3_aa: CASSFQGGPHEQFF

cdr3_length: 16
clone_size: .
v_call: TRBV11-2
d_call: TRBD2
j_call: TRBJ2-3
cdr3_nt: TGTGCCAGCAGGTACCCGACGGCGGGGGGGCCGGATACGCAGTATTTT
cdr3_aa: CASRYPTAGGPDTQYF

cdr3_length: 13
clone_size: .
v_call: TRBV19
d_call: TRBD1
j_call: TRBJ2-2
cdr3_nt: TGTGCCAGTAAGGGGACAGTCACCGGGGAGCTGTTTTTT
cdr3_aa: CASKGTVTGELFF

cdr3_length: 13
clone_size: few
v_call: TRBV24-1
d_call: .
j_call: TRBJ1-5
cdr3_nt: TGTGCCACCAGAAGGGACGAGGGGGAGCCCCAGCATTTT
cdr3_aa: CATRRDEGEPQHF

cdr3_length: 15
clone_size: .
v_call: TRBV28
d_call: .
j_call: TRBJ1-1
cdr3_nt: TGTGCCAGCAGTTCTCCTGTGTTGGGGGGCACTGAAGCTTTCTTT
cdr3_aa: CASSSPVLGGTEAFF

cdr3_length: 11
clone_size: .
v_call: TRBV10-3
d_call: .
j_call: TRBJ2-1
cdr3_nt: TGTGCCATCAGTGACAGTTATGAGCAGTTCTTC
cdr3_aa: CAISDSYEQFF

cdr3_length: 16
clone_size: many
v_call: TRBV6-2/TRBV6-3
d_call: .
j_call: TRBJ1-1
cdr3_nt: TGTGCCAGCAGTTCGCTCAGGGGTCGGGTGAACACTGAAGCTTTCTTT
cdr3_aa: CASSSLRGRVNTEAFF

cdr3_length: 13
clone_size: few
v_call: TRBV27
d_call: TRBD2
j_call: TRBJ2-7
cdr3_nt: TGTGCCAGCAGTACCGGGACTATAGGCGAGCAGTACTTC
cdr3_aa: CASSTGTIGEQYF

cdr3_length: 15
clone_size: few
v_call: TRBV7-6
d_call: .
j_call: TRBJ2-3
cdr3_nt: TGTGCCAGCAGCGGAAGACGACAGGGCACAGATACGCAGTATTTT
cdr3_aa: CASSGRRQGTDTQYF

cdr3_length: 14
clone_size: few
v_call: TRBV28
d_call: .
j_call: TRBJ1-5
cdr3_nt: TGTGCCAGCACAAACAGGGATAGCAATCAGCCCCAGCATTTT
cdr3_aa: CASTNRDSNQPQHF

cdr3_length: 14
clone_size: .
v_call: TRBV6-2/TRBV6-3
d_call: TRBD1
j_call: TRBJ2-1
cdr3_nt: TGTGCCAGCAGCTCGGGGACAGCCTTCAATGAGCAGTTCTTC
cdr3_aa: CASSSGTAFNEQFF

cdr3_length: 13
clone_size: few
v_call: TRBV12-3/TRBV12-4
d_call: .
j_call: TRBJ2-7
cdr3_nt: TGTGCCAGCAGCCCACGGATCAGGATCGAGCAGTACTTC
cdr3_aa: CASSPRIRIEQYF

cdr3_length: 16
clone_size: .
v_call: TRBV11-2
d_call: .
j_call: TRBJ2-2
cdr3_nt: TGTGCCAGCAGCTTAGAAGCCCCAGGATATACCGGGGAGCTGTTTTTT
cdr3_aa: CASSLEAPGYTGELFF

cdr3_length: 12
clone_size: .
v_call: TRBV6-6
d_call: .
j_call: TRBJ1-5
cdr3_nt: TGTGCCAGCAGTCCCTTGGAACAGCCCCAGCATTTT
cdr3_aa: CASSPLEQPQHF

cdr3_length: 17
clone_size: .
v_call: TRBV27
d_call: .
j_call: TRBJ2-3
cdr3_nt: TGTGCCAGCATTCCCATCACAGCGGTCTTGGGCACAGATACGCAGTATTTT
cdr3_aa: CASIPITAVLGTDTQYF

cdr3_length: 17
clone_size: .
v_call: TRBV7-6
d_call: .
j_call: TRBJ1-4
cdr3_nt: TGTGCCAGCAGCTTAGCGCATCAGGGAGGGGTTGATGAAAAACTGTTTTTT
cdr3_aa: CASSLAHQGGVDEKLFF

cdr3_length: 20
clone_size: many
v_call: TRBV7-9
d_call: TRBD1
j_call: TRBJ1-5
cdr3_nt: TGTGCCAGCAGCCATTGGACAGGGGGCGCTTCCAATACACGCAATCAGCCCCAGCATTTT
cdr3_aa: CASSHWTGGASNTRNQPQHF

cdr3_length: 14
clone_size: .
v_call: TRBV9
d_call: .
j_call: TRBJ2-5
cdr3_nt: TGTGCCAGCAGCGTAGTTGTCCAGCCAGAGACCCAGTACTTC
cdr3_aa: CASSVVVQPETQYF

cdr3_length: 17
clone_size: few
v_call: TRBV27
d_call: TRBD1
j_call: TRBJ2-1
cdr3_nt: TGTGCCAGCAGTCCATATTCCCTATTGACAGGGGTGGATGAGCAGTTCTTC
cdr3_aa: CASSPYSLLTGVDEQFF

cdr3_length: 15
clone_size: few
v_call: TRBV5-6
d_call: .
j_call: TRBJ2-2
cdr3_nt: TGTGCCAGCAGCTTATGGACGCATTACACCGGGGAGCTGTTTTTT
cdr3_aa: CASSLWTHYTGELFF

cdr3_length: 17
clone_size: few
v_call: TRBV27
d_call: TRBD1
j_call: TRBJ2-3
cdr3_nt: TGTGCCAGCAGTATATCCTCGGGGGACAGGCCCTCAGATACGCAGTATTTT
cdr3_aa: CASSISSGDRPSDTQYF

cdr3_length: 14
clone_size: few
v_call: TRBV28
d_call: .
j_call: TRBJ1-2
cdr3_nt: TGTGCCAGCAGTCCCTCTAAGGGGAACTATGGCTACACCTTC
cdr3_aa: CASSPSKGNYGYTF

cdr3_length: 16
clone_size: few
v_call: TRBV7-3
d_call: TRBD1
j_call: TRBJ2-1
cdr3_nt: TGTGCCAGCAGCCTGCGGACAGGGGGCGCGAACAATGAGCAGTTCTTC
cdr3_aa: CASSLRTGGANNEQFF

cdr3_length: 17
clone_size: .
v_call: TRBV12-3/TRBV12-4
d_call: TRBD1
j_call: TRBJ1-1
cdr3_nt: TGTGCCAGCAGTGCGGACAGGCCAAATTTTTCCAGGACTGAAGCTTTCTTT
cdr3_aa: CASSADRPNFSRTEAFF

cdr3_length: 12
clone_size: many
v_call: TRBV7-2
d_call: .
j_call: TRBJ1-1
cdr3_nt: TGTGCCAGCAGCCCAAATCAGGGAGAAGCTTTCTTT
cdr3_aa: CASSPNQGEAFF

cdr3_length: 15
clone_size: few
v_call: TRBV27
d_call: .
j_call: TRBJ2-2
cdr3_nt: TGTGCCAGCTCCCGGTGGGCGGCGAACACCGGGGAGCTGTTTTTT
cdr3_aa: CASSRWAANTGELFF

cdr3_length: 12
clone_size: .
v_call: TRBV6-1
d_call: .
j_call: TRBJ1-4
cdr3_nt: TGTGCCAGCAGTGAATATCAAGAAAAACTGTTTTTT
cdr3_aa: CASSEYQEKLFF

cdr3_length: 18
clone_size: many
v_call: TRBV12-3/TRBV12-4
d_call: TRBD2
j_call: TRBJ2-1
cdr3_nt: TGTGCCAGCAGTTTTCAGACTAGCGGAAATACTCCCTACAATGAGCAGTTCTTC
cdr3_aa: CASSFQTSGNTPYNEQFF

cdr3_length: 16
clone_size: .
v_call: TRBV12-3/TRBV12-4
d_call: .
j_call: TRBJ2-1
cdr3_nt: TGTGCCAGCAGTTTAGGCCAGGGTCATATCTACAATGAGCAGTTCTTC
cdr3_aa: CASSLGQGHIYNEQFF

cdr3_length: 13
clone_size: few
v_call: TRBV27
d_call: .
j_call: TRBJ2-1
cdr3_nt: TGTGCCAGCACCGGAGTCGCGAGTAATGAGCAGTTCTTC
cdr3_aa: CASTGVASNEQFF

cdr3_length: 12
clone_size: once
v_call: TRBV4-3
d_call: .
j_call: TRBJ2-2
cdr3_nt: TGCGCCAGCAACATCGGGGGCGGGGAGCTGTTTTTT
cdr3_aa: CASNIGGGELFF

cdr3_length: 17
clone_size: .
v_call: TRBV4-3
d_call: TRBD2
j_call: TRBJ2-2
cdr3_nt: TGCGCCAGCAGCCAAGAGGCGGGGGGAGCAAACACCGGGGAGCTGTTTTTT
cdr3_aa: CASSQEAGGANTGELFF

cdr3_length: 17
clone_size: .
v_call: TRBV5-5
d_call: .
j_call: TRBJ2-7
cdr3_nt: TGTGCCAGCAGCTTGGTTTATGGGTTTAACCGGGTCTACGAGCAGTACTTC
cdr3_aa: CASSLVYGFNRVYEQYF

cdr3_length: 15
clone_size: .
v_call: TRBV4-3
d_call: .
j_call: TRBJ2-2
cdr3_nt: TGCGCCAGCAGCCAAGGACTACACAAAGCCGGGGAGCTGTTTTTT
cdr3_aa: CASSQGLHKAGELFF